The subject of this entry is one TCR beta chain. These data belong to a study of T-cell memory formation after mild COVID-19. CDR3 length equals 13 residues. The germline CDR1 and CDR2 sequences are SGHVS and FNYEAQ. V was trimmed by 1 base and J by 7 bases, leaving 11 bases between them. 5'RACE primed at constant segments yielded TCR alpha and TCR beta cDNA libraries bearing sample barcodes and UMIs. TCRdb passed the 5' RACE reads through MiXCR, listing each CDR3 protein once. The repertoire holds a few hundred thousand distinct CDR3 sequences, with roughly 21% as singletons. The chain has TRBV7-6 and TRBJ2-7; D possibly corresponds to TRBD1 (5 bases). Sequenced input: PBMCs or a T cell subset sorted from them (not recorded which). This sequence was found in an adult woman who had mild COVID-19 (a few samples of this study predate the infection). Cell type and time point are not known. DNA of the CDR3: TGTGCCAGCAGCTTAGTGAGTCCAGGGGAGCAGTACTTC. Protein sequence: CASSLVSPGEQYF.